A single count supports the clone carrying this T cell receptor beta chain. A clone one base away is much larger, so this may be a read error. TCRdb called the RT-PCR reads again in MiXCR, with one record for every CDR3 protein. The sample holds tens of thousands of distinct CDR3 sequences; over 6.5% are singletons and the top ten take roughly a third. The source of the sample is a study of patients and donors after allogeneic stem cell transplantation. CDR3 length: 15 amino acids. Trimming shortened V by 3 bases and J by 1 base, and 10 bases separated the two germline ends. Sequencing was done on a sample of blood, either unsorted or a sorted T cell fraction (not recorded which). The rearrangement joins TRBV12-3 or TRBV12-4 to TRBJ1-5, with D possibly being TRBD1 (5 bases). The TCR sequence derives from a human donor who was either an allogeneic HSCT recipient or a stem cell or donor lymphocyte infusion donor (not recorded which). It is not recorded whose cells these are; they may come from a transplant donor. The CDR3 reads CASSFRRGSNQPQHF. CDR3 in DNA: TGTGCCAGCAGTTTCAGGCGGGGCAGCAATCAGCCCCAGCATTTT.